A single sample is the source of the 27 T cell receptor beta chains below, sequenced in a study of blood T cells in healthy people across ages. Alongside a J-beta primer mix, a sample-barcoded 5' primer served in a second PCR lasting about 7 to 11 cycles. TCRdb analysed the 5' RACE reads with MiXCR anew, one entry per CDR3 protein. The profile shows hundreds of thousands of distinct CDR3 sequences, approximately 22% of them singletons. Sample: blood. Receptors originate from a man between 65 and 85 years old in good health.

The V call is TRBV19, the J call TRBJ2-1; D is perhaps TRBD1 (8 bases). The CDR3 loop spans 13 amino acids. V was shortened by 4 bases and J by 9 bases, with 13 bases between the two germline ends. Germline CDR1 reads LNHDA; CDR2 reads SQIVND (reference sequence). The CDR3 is CASSTGGGSEQFF. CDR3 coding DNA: TGTGCCAGTAGTACAGGGGGCGGGAGTGAGCAGTTCTTC.

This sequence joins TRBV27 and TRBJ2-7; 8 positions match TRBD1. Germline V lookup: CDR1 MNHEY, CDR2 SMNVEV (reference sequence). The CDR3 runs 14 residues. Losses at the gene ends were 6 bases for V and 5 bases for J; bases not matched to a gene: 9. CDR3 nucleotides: TGTGCCAGCAGCCCCCGGACAGGGAGGAACGAGCAGTACGTC. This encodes CASSPRTGRNEQYV.

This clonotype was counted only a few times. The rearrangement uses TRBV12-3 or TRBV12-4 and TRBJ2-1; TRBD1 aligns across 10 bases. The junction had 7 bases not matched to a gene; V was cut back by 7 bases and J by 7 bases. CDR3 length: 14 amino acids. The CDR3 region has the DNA TGTGCCAGCACTACCGGGACAGGGGTAAATGAGCAGTTCTTC. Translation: CASTTGTGVNEQFF.

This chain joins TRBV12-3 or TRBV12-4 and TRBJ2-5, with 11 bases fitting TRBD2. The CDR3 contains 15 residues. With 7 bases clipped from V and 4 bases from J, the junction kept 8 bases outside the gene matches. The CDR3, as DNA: TGTGCCAGCAACCGACTAGCGGGGCCTTCAGAGACCCAGTACTTC. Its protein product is CASNRLAGPSETQYF.

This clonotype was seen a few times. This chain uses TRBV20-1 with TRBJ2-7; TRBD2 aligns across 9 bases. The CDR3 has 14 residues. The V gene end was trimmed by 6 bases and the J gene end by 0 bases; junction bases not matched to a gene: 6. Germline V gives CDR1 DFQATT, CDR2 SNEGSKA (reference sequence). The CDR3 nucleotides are TGCAGTGCCTATAGCGGGGGCTACTCCTACGAGCAGTACTTC. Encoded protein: CSAYSGGYSYEQYF.

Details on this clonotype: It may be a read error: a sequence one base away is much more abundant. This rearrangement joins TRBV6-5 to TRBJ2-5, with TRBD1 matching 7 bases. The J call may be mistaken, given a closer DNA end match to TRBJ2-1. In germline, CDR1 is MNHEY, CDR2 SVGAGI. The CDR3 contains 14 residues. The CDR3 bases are TGTGCCAGCAGTCCGTCAACCAGGGGGAGTGAGCAGTTCTTC. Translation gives CASSPSTRGSEQFF.

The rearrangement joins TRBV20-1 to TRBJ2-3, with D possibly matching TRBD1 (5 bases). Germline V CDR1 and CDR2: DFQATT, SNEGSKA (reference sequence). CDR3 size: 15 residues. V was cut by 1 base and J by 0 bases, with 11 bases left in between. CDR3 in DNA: TGCAGTGCTAGAGCCTCCAGGGTTAGCACAGATACGCAGTATTTT. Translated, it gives CSARASRVSTDTQYF.

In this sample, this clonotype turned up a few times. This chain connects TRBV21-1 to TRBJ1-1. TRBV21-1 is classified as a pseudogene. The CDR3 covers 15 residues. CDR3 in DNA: TGTGCCAGAACCGGGAGGGGCGAATGGGATTCTGAAGCTTTCTTT. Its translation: CARTGRGEWDSEAFF.

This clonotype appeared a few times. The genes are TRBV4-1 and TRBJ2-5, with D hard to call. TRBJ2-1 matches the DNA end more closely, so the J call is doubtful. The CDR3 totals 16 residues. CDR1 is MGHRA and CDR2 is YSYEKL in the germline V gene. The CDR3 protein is CASSQGAGITYNEQFF. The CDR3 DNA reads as TGCGCCAGCAGCCAAGGGGCAGGTATAACCTACAATGAGCAGTTCTTC.

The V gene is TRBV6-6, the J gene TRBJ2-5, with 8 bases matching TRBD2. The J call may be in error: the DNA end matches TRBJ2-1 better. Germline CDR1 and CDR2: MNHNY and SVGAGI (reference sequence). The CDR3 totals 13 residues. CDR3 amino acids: CASASGFLNEQFF. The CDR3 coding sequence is TGTGCCAGCGCTAGCGGGTTCTTGAATGAGCAGTTCTTC.

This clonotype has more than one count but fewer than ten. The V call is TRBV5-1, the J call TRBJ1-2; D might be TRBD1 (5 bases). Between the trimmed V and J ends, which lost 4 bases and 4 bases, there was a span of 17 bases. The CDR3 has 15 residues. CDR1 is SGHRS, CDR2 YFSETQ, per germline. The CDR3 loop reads CASSLGDSGSYGYTF. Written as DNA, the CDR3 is TGCGCCAGCAGCCTCGGCGACAGCGGATCCTATGGCTACACCTTC.

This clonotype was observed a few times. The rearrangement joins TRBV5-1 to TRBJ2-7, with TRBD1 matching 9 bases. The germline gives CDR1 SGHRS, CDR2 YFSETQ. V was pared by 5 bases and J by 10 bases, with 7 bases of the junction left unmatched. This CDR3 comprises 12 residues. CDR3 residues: CASSSDRGSQYF. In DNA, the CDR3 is TGCGCCAGCAGTTCGGACAGGGGATCCCAGTACTTC.

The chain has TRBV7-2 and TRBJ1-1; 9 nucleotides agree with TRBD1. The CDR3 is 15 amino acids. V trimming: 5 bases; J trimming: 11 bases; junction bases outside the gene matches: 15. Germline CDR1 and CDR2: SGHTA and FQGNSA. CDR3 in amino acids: CASSQRTGEGKRAFF. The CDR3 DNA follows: TGTGCCAGCAGCCAGAGGACAGGGGAGGGGAAAAGGGCTTTCTTT.

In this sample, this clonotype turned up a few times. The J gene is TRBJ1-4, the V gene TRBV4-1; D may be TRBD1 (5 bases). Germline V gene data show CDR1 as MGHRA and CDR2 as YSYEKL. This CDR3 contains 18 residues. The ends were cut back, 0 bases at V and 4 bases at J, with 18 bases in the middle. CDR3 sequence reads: CASSQEWSGKGSNEKLFF. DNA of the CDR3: TGCGCCAGCAGCCAAGAGTGGTCGGGGAAGGGGAGTAATGAAAAACTGTTTTTT.

The CDR3 DNA reads TGTGCCAGCACTCTAACCGGGACAGGACCCCTCTCTGGGGCCAACGTCCTGACTTTC. It encodes CASTLTGTGPLSGANVLTF. V usage is TRBV6-1 and J usage is TRBJ2-6, with TRBD1 identical over 8 bases. Germline CDR1 MNHNS, CDR2 SASEGT. The V gene end was trimmed by 7 bases and the J gene end by 0 bases; junction bases not matched to a gene: 14. CDR3 length equals 19 residues.

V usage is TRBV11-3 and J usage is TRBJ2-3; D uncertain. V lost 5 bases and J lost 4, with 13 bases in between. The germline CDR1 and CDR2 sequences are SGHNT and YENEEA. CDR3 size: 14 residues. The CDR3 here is CASSPGHGSDTQYF. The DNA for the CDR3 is TGTGCCAGCAGCCCAGGTCACGGATCAGATACGCAGTATTTT.

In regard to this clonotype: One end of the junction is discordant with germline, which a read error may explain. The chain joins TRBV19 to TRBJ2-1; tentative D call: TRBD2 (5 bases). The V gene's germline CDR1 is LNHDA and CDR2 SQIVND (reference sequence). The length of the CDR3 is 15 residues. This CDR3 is CASSISSGDHNKQFF. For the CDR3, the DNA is TGTGCCAGTAGTATATCCAGCGGAGACCACAATAAGCAGTTCTTC.

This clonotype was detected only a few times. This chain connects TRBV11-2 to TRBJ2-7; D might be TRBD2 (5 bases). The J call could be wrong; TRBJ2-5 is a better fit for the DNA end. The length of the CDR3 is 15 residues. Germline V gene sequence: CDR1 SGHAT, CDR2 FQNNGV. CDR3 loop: CASSLSPGDQETQYF. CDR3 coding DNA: TGTGCCAGCAGCTTGTCCCCCGGGGATCAAGAGACCCAGTACTTC.

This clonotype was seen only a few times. The CDR3 reads CASSSRQGGNTEAFF. The CDR3, as DNA: TGTGCCAGCAGCTCAAGACAGGGAGGGAACACTGAAGCTTTCTTT. The V gene is TRBV7-2, the J gene TRBJ1-1; 7 bases agree with TRBD1. With 4 bases clipped from V and 1 base from J, the junction kept 6 bases outside the gene matches. Germline-derived CDR1 and CDR2 are SGHTA and FQGNSA. The CDR3 runs to 15 residues.

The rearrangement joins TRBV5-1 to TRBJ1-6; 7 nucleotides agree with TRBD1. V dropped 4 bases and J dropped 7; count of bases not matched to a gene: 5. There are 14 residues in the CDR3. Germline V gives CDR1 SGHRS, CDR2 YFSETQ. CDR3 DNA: TGCGCCAGCAGCGAGGGACAGCTGAATTCACCCCTCCACTTT. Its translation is CASSEGQLNSPLHF.

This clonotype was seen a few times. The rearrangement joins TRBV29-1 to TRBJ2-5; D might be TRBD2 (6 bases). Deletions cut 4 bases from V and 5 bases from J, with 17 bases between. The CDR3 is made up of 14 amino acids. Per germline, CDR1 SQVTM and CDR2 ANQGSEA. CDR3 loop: CSVARTGVEETQYF. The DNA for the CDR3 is TGCAGCGTTGCGAGAACGGGGGTGGAGGAGACCCAGTACTTC.

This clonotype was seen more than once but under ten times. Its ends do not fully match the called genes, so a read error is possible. The CDR3 here is CVSSLLLQGAKETQYF. In DNA form, the CDR3 reads TGTGTCAGCAGTCTCTTACTACAGGGGGCTAAGGAGACCCAGTACTTC. The V call is TRBV28, the J call TRBJ2-5; 9 bases align to TRBD1. CDR3 length equals 16 residues. From germline, CDR1 is MDHEN and CDR2 SYDVKM.

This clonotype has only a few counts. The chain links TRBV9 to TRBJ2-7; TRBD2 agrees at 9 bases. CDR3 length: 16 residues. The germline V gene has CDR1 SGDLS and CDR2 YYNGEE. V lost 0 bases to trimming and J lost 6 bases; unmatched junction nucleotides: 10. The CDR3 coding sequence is TGTGCCAGCAGCGTAGCTCAGGGACTAGCTCTCAGCGAGCAGTACTTC. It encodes CASSVAQGLALSEQYF.

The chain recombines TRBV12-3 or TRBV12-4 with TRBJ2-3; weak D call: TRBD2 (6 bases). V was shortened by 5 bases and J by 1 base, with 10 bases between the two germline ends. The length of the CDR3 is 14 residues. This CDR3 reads CASSNSGRTDTQYF. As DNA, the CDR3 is TGTGCCAGCAGTAATAGCGGTCGCACAGATACGCAGTATTTT.

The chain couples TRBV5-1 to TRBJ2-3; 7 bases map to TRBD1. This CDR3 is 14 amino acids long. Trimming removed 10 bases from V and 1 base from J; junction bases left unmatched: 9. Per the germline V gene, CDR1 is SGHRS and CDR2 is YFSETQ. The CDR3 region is CASNRDSGTDTQYF. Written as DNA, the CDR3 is TGCGCCTCAAACCGGGACAGCGGCACAGATACGCAGTATTTT. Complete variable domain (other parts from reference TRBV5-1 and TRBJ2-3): KAGVTQTPRYLIKTRGQQVTLSCSPISGHRSVSWYQQTPGQGLQFLFEYFSETQRNKGNFPGRFSGRQFSNSRSEMNVSTLELGDSALYLCASNRDSGTDTQYFGPGTRLTVL.

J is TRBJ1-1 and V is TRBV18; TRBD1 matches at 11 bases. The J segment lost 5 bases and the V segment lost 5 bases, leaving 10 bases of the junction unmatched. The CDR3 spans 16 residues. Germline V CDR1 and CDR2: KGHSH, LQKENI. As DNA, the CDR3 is TGTGCCAGCTCAGGAGGGGTGGACAGGGGGCTTACTGAAGCTTTCTTT. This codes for CASSGGVDRGLTEAFF. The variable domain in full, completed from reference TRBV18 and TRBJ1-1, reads NAGVMQNPRHLVRRRGQEARLRCSPMKGHSHVYWYRQLPEEGLKFMVYLQKENIIDESGMPKERFSAEFPKEGPSILRIQQVVRGDSAAYFCASSGGVDRGLTEAFFGQGTRLTVV.

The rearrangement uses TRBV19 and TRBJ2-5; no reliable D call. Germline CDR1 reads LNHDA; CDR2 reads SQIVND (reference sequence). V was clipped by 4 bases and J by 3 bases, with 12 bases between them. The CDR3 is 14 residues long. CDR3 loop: CASSKAVGEETQYF. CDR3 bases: TGTGCCAGTAGTAAGGCGGTTGGGGAAGAGACCCAGTACTTC.